This TCR beta chain came from a study of blood T cell repertoires in COVID-19. The wider study: COVID-19 samples, acute and convalescent, were from the United States, Italy and Spain. T cells, B-cell-depleted T cells, or PBMCs supplied cDNA or gDNA.

Per the study methods: Estimation of nucleated cell counts was performed using reference gene primer amplification. This table comes from immunoSEQ multiplex PCR, and its TCRdb copy is limited to in-frame clones, with some not included. V, J and clone size reflect that table, while D and trimming were determined from the DNA. The sample yields about 250,000 clones, around nine tenths seen once. Germline V lookup: CDR1 SGHNT, CDR2 YYREEE (reference sequence). The CDR3 covers 15 residues. Trimming removed 2 bases from V and 2 bases from J, with 11 bases in between. This TCR derives from a man aged 18 to 29 with active or convalescent COVID-19. V is TRBV5-4 and J is TRBJ1-3; maybe TRBD1 (5 bases). Sequenced: peripheral blood. The CDR3 is CASSFGRATGNTIYF. The CDR3 DNA reads TGTGCCAGCAGCTTCGGCAGGGCCACTGGAAACACCATATATTTT.